This T cell receptor beta chain originates from a study of cytomegalovirus exposure and HLA in healthy donors. General study points: The study recorded 150 to 200 TCR beta chains that were cytomegalovirus-associated. Later work associated roughly 15,000 TCR beta sequences with HLA alleles at 0.05 false discovery rate.

Trimming stripped 8 bases from V and 2 bases from J, with 19 bases between. This CDR3 region has 15 residues. CDR1 is SGHTS, CDR2 YDEGEE, per germline. The PCR made use of 60 Vbeta and 13 Jbeta primers. The data were produced by immunoSEQ multiplex PCR, yet TCRdb's version contains in-frame clones alone and is incomplete. Altogether 150,000 to 200,000 clones are present, around 76% being singletons, with the ten largest covering over 6%. To note about this clone: What it recognizes is unknown.

This receptor was obtained from a man in his forties or fifties in good health and CMV-seropositive. The V gene is TRBV5-8, the J gene TRBJ1-2; D uncertain. The sequenced sample consisted of PBMCs. The CDR3 reads CASGPQDYLNYGYTF. CDR3 sequence (DNA): TGTGCCAGTGGCCCCCAGGACTACTTAAACTATGGCTACACCTTC.